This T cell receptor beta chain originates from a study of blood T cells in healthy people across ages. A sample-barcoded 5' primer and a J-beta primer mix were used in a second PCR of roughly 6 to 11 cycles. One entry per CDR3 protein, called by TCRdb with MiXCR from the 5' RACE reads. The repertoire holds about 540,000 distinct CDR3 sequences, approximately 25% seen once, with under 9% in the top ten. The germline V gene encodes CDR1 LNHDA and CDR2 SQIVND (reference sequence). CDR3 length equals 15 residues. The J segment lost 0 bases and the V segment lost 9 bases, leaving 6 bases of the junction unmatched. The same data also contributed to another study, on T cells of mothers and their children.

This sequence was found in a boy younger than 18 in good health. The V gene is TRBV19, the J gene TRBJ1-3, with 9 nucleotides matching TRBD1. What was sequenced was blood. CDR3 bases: TGTGCCAGCCGGGACAGGGAACTCTCTGGAAACACCATATATTTT. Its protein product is CASRDRELSGNTIYF. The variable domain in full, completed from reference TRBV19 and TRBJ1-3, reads DGGITQSPKYLFRKEGQNVTLSCEQNLNHDAMYWYRQDPGQGLRLIYYSQIVNDFQKGDIAEGYSVSREKKESFPLTVTSAQKNPTAFYLCASRDRELSGNTIYFGEGSWLTVV.